The rows below give T cell receptor beta chains drawn from one sample of a study of T cells after yellow fever vaccination. In TCRdb, the 5' RACE reads were re-called with MiXCR into one record per CDR3 protein. The profile shows approximately 160,000 distinct CDR3 sequences, 7% to 10% of them singletons. The starting material was CD8+ T cells sorted from PBMCs, obtained 45 days after the yellow fever booster vaccination. These receptors came from a man younger than 35 who received the YFV17D yellow fever vaccine. Both conserved end residues are part of each CDR3. A D gene is named only where the DNA matches it firmly. Size values are once, few and many counts, or a class for expanded clones, and some rows have none.

j_call: TRBJ2-3; d_call: .; clone_size: .; v_call: TRBV11-2; cdr3_aa: CASSLGAGFADTQYF; cdr3_nt: TGTGCCAGCAGCTTAGGGGCAGGGTTTGCAGATACGCAGTATTTT
j_call: TRBJ2-3; d_call: .; clone_size: .; v_call: TRBV19; cdr3_aa: CASSSIRGPYRDTQYF; cdr3_nt: TGTGCCAGTAGTTCAATCAGGGGCCCCTACAGGGATACGCAGTATTTT
j_call: TRBJ2-2; d_call: .; clone_size: few; v_call: TRBV12-5; cdr3_aa: CASGPGKTGPNTGELFF; cdr3_nt: TGTGCTAGTGGCCCCGGGAAAACAGGCCCCAACACCGGGGAGCTGTTTTTT
j_call: TRBJ1-1; d_call: TRBD1; clone_size: .; v_call: TRBV6-2/TRBV6-3; cdr3_aa: CASSYSNRQGRAMNTEAFF; cdr3_nt: TGTGCCAGCAGTTACTCGAATCGACAGGGGAGGGCCATGAACACTGAAGCTTTCTTT
j_call: TRBJ2-7; d_call: .; clone_size: .; v_call: TRBV5-6; cdr3_aa: CASSEYGQLLSYEQYF; cdr3_nt: TGTGCCAGCAGCGAGTACGGACAGCTCCTCTCCTACGAGCAGTACTTC
j_call: TRBJ1-5; d_call: TRBD1; clone_size: .; v_call: TRBV6-6; cdr3_aa: CASSPVTGGYGNQPQHF; cdr3_nt: TGTGCCAGCAGCCCCGTTACAGGGGGTTACGGCAATCAGCCCCAGCATTTT
j_call: TRBJ2-3; d_call: TRBD1; clone_size: many; v_call: TRBV5-1; cdr3_aa: CASSLGQGLSTDTQYF; cdr3_nt: TGCGCCAGCAGCCTAGGACAGGGGCTAAGCACAGATACGCAGTATTTT
j_call: TRBJ2-7; d_call: TRBD1; clone_size: many; v_call: TRBV27; cdr3_aa: CASSGHGTGSYEQYF; cdr3_nt: TGTGCCAGCAGCGGCCACGGGACAGGGTCCTACGAGCAGTACTTC
j_call: TRBJ2-7; d_call: TRBD2; clone_size: .; v_call: TRBV5-4; cdr3_aa: CASSLPGTSNYEQYF; cdr3_nt: TGTGCCAGCAGCCTCCCCGGGACTAGTAATTACGAGCAGTACTTC
j_call: TRBJ2-2; d_call: .; clone_size: many; v_call: TRBV6-5; cdr3_aa: CASSPKVYTGELFF; cdr3_nt: TGTGCCAGCAGCCCTAAGGTTTACACCGGGGAGCTGTTTTTT
j_call: TRBJ2-1; d_call: TRBD1; clone_size: few; v_call: TRBV7-9; cdr3_aa: CASRSGQGREQFF; cdr3_nt: TGTGCCAGCAGATCCGGACAGGGCAGGGAGCAGTTCTTC
j_call: TRBJ1-1; d_call: TRBD1; clone_size: .; v_call: TRBV4-1; cdr3_aa: CASSQSATGMNTEAFF; cdr3_nt: TGCGCCAGCAGCCAATCGGCGACAGGGATGAACACTGAAGCTTTCTTT
j_call: TRBJ1-5; d_call: .; clone_size: few; v_call: TRBV12-3/TRBV12-4; cdr3_aa: CASSPRGLSNQPQHF; cdr3_nt: TGTGCCAGCAGCCCCCGGGGACTAAGCAATCAGCCCCAGCATTTT
j_call: TRBJ1-1; d_call: .; clone_size: .; v_call: TRBV19; cdr3_aa: CASSINSDTEAFF; cdr3_nt: TGTGCCAGTAGTATTAATTCGGACACTGAAGCTTTCTTT
j_call: TRBJ1-2; d_call: .; clone_size: few; v_call: TRBV27; cdr3_aa: CASSPSGYKAYYGYTF; cdr3_nt: TGTGCCAGCAGCCCATCGGGGTACAAAGCTTACTATGGCTACACCTTC
j_call: TRBJ2-2; d_call: .; clone_size: few; v_call: TRBV20-1; cdr3_aa: CSAREAGVGELFF; cdr3_nt: TGCAGTGCTAGAGAGGCAGGGGTCGGGGAGCTGTTTTTT
j_call: TRBJ1-5; d_call: .; clone_size: few; v_call: TRBV20-1; cdr3_aa: CSAGSPKGGQPQHF; cdr3_nt: TGCAGTGCTGGGTCACCCAAAGGAGGTCAGCCCCAGCATTTT
j_call: TRBJ2-5; d_call: TRBD2; clone_size: .; v_call: TRBV7-9; cdr3_aa: CASSYPEAGGRETQYF; cdr3_nt: TGTGCCAGCAGCTACCCCGAAGCGGGGGGCAGGGAGACCCAGTACTTC
j_call: TRBJ2-5; d_call: .; clone_size: few; v_call: TRBV15; cdr3_aa: CATSRVGTWTTETQYF; cdr3_nt: TGTGCCACCAGCAGAGTCGGTACCTGGACGACGGAGACCCAGTACTTC
j_call: TRBJ2-7; d_call: TRBD2; clone_size: many; v_call: TRBV3-1; cdr3_aa: CASSQGGLVGAEQYF; cdr3_nt: TGTGCCAGCAGCCAAGGCGGACTAGTGGGCGCCGAGCAGTACTTC
j_call: TRBJ1-5; d_call: .; clone_size: .; v_call: TRBV12-3/TRBV12-4; cdr3_aa: CASSLVAGIQPQHF; cdr3_nt: TGTGCCAGCAGTTTAGTAGCGGGGATCCAGCCCCAGCATTTT
j_call: TRBJ1-1; d_call: .; clone_size: few; v_call: TRBV12-3/TRBV12-4; cdr3_aa: CASNGLFTEAFF; cdr3_nt: TGTGCCAGCAATGGACTGTTCACTGAAGCTTTCTTT
j_call: TRBJ2-5; d_call: .; clone_size: .; v_call: TRBV18; cdr3_aa: CASSRTGFEEETQYF; cdr3_nt: TGTGCCAGCTCACGGACCGGGTTTGAAGAGGAGACCCAGTACTTC
j_call: TRBJ1-1; d_call: .; clone_size: .; v_call: TRBV5-1; cdr3_aa: CASSSGQRVMNTEAFF; cdr3_nt: TGCGCCAGCAGCTCCGGACAGAGAGTTATGAACACTGAAGCTTTCTTT
j_call: TRBJ2-1; d_call: .; clone_size: many; v_call: TRBV10-3; cdr3_aa: CAISESWGIEQFF; cdr3_nt: TGTGCCATCAGTGAGTCGTGGGGAATTGAGCAGTTCTTC
j_call: TRBJ2-7; d_call: .; clone_size: .; v_call: TRBV18; cdr3_aa: CASSPRPFGGEQYF; cdr3_nt: TGTGCCAGCTCGCCTAGACCGTTCGGGGGCGAGCAGTACTTC
j_call: TRBJ2-3; d_call: TRBD1; clone_size: many; v_call: TRBV5-1; cdr3_aa: CASSLAVLGTGPLSSTDTQYF; cdr3_nt: TGCGCCAGCAGCTTGGCCGTGCTGGGGACAGGCCCGCTTTCTAGCACAGATACGCAGTATTTT
j_call: TRBJ2-1; d_call: .; clone_size: few; v_call: TRBV6-5; cdr3_aa: CASSYGGWDEQFF; cdr3_nt: TGTGCCAGCAGTTACGGGGGCTGGGATGAGCAGTTCTTC
j_call: TRBJ1-2; d_call: .; clone_size: few; v_call: TRBV12-3/TRBV12-4; cdr3_aa: CASTQNDRFGGYTF; cdr3_nt: TGTGCCAGCACCCAAAACGACAGGTTTGGAGGCTACACCTTC
j_call: TRBJ2-1; d_call: .; clone_size: few; v_call: TRBV5-6; cdr3_aa: CASSLWQGGHEQFF; cdr3_nt: TGTGCCAGCAGCTTGTGGCAGGGCGGACATGAGCAGTTCTTC
j_call: TRBJ1-3; d_call: .; clone_size: few; v_call: TRBV7-9; cdr3_aa: CASSSQVYRDIRSGNTIYF; cdr3_nt: TGTGCCAGCAGCTCTCAAGTATACCGGGACATTCGCTCTGGAAACACCATATATTTT
j_call: TRBJ2-1; d_call: .; clone_size: .; v_call: TRBV19; cdr3_aa: CASSIGDSYNEQFF; cdr3_nt: TGTGCCAGTAGTATCGGGGACTCCTACAATGAGCAGTTCTTC
j_call: TRBJ2-1; d_call: TRBD1; clone_size: many; v_call: TRBV12-3/TRBV12-4; cdr3_aa: CASTQTGVNEQFF; cdr3_nt: TGTGCCAGCACCCAGACAGGGGTGAATGAGCAGTTCTTC
j_call: TRBJ2-2; d_call: .; clone_size: .; v_call: TRBV29-1; cdr3_aa: CSGIQGNTGELFF; cdr3_nt: TGCAGCGGTATACAAGGGAACACCGGGGAGCTGTTTTTT
j_call: TRBJ2-2; d_call: .; clone_size: .; v_call: TRBV7-9; cdr3_aa: CASSTDGLRTGELFF; cdr3_nt: TGTGCCAGCAGCACAGATGGACTAAGGACCGGGGAGCTGTTTTTT
j_call: TRBJ1-2; d_call: .; clone_size: .; v_call: TRBV29-1; cdr3_aa: CSVASGQLYGYTF; cdr3_nt: TGCAGCGTTGCTTCGGGACAACTCTATGGCTACACCTTC
j_call: TRBJ1-1; d_call: .; clone_size: once; v_call: TRBV7-9; cdr3_aa: CASSQQRTAGNTEAFF; cdr3_nt: TGTGCCAGCAGCCAACAAAGGACAGCGGGGAACACTGAAGCTTTCTTT
j_call: TRBJ2-5; d_call: .; clone_size: few; v_call: TRBV12-5; cdr3_aa: CASGQEETQYF; cdr3_nt: TGTGCTAGTGGCCAGGAAGAGACCCAGTACTTC
j_call: TRBJ2-1; d_call: .; clone_size: .; v_call: TRBV6-2/TRBV6-3; cdr3_aa: CASTFGGRSDEQFF; cdr3_nt: TGTGCCAGCACTTTCGGAGGCCGGTCCGATGAGCAGTTCTTC
j_call: TRBJ2-5; d_call: TRBD2; clone_size: few; v_call: TRBV9; cdr3_aa: CASTSGRGWYQETQYF; cdr3_nt: TGTGCCAGCACCTCCGGGAGGGGGTGGTACCAAGAGACCCAGTACTTC
j_call: TRBJ1-1; d_call: .; clone_size: .; v_call: TRBV20-1; cdr3_aa: CSARENTEAFF; cdr3_nt: TGCAGTGCTAGGGAGAACACTGAAGCTTTCTTT
j_call: TRBJ1-1; d_call: .; clone_size: few; v_call: TRBV7-6; cdr3_aa: CASFRVQGMNTEAFF; cdr3_nt: TGTGCCTCGTTTAGGGTCCAGGGCATGAACACTGAAGCTTTCTTT
j_call: TRBJ2-7; d_call: TRBD2; clone_size: many; v_call: TRBV15; cdr3_aa: CATSRGAGLNEQYF; cdr3_nt: TGTGCCACCAGCAGAGGAGCGGGGTTGAACGAGCAGTACTTC
j_call: TRBJ1-2; d_call: .; clone_size: few; v_call: TRBV7-9; cdr3_aa: CASVRVDRAYGYTF; cdr3_nt: TGTGCCAGCGTTAGGGTGGATAGAGCGTATGGCTACACCTTC
j_call: TRBJ2-1; d_call: TRBD2; clone_size: few; v_call: TRBV6-4; cdr3_aa: CASSPWGLAGGKMYNEQFF; cdr3_nt: TGTGCCAGCAGTCCGTGGGGGCTAGCGGGGGGCAAAATGTACAATGAGCAGTTCTTC
j_call: TRBJ1-4; d_call: .; clone_size: .; v_call: TRBV4-1; cdr3_aa: CASSRRHGATNEKLFF; cdr3_nt: TGCGCCAGCAGCCGGCGGCATGGGGCAACTAATGAAAAACTGTTTTTT
j_call: TRBJ2-7; d_call: .; clone_size: .; v_call: TRBV7-3; cdr3_aa: CASSLLGGSYEQYF; cdr3_nt: TGTGCCAGCAGCTTATTGGGCGGCTCCTACGAGCAGTACTTC
j_call: TRBJ2-2; d_call: .; clone_size: few; v_call: TRBV7-3; cdr3_aa: CASSPSGANTGELFF; cdr3_nt: TGTGCCAGCAGCCCCAGTGGGGCCAACACCGGGGAGCTGTTTTTT
j_call: TRBJ1-1; d_call: .; clone_size: .; v_call: TRBV5-1; cdr3_aa: CASTNQFSGIRNTEAFF; cdr3_nt: TGCGCCAGCACCAACCAGTTTAGCGGTATTCGGAACACTGAAGCTTTCTTT
j_call: TRBJ1-1; d_call: .; clone_size: few; v_call: TRBV6-6; cdr3_aa: CASSWANLNTEAFF; cdr3_nt: TGTGCCAGCAGTTGGGCGAACCTGAACACTGAAGCTTTCTTT
j_call: TRBJ1-6; d_call: .; clone_size: few; v_call: TRBV9; cdr3_aa: CASSATGISSYNSPLHF; cdr3_nt: TGTGCCAGCAGCGCGACAGGCATAAGCTCCTATAATTCACCCCTCCACTTT
j_call: TRBJ2-3; d_call: TRBD2; clone_size: many; v_call: TRBV5-1; cdr3_aa: CASSLRGGASDTQYF; cdr3_nt: TGCGCCAGCAGCCTCCGCGGGGGGGCCTCAGATACGCAGTATTTT
j_call: TRBJ2-1; d_call: TRBD2; clone_size: few; v_call: TRBV4-1; cdr3_aa: CASSQDPLLAGGNNEQFF; cdr3_nt: TGCGCCAGCAGCCAAGACCCCTTGCTAGCGGGGGGTAACAATGAGCAGTTCTTC
j_call: TRBJ2-1; d_call: .; clone_size: .; v_call: TRBV7-2; cdr3_aa: CASSPDSTSSNEQFF; cdr3_nt: TGTGCCAGCAGCCCTGACAGCACCTCTAGCAATGAGCAGTTCTTC
j_call: TRBJ1-2; d_call: .; clone_size: .; v_call: TRBV5-5; cdr3_aa: CASSRGGGVRSDGYTF; cdr3_nt: TGTGCCAGCAGCCGGGGAGGAGGGGTGAGATCGGATGGCTACACCTTC
j_call: TRBJ2-7; d_call: .; clone_size: many; v_call: TRBV7-2; cdr3_aa: CASSLYFGYEQYF; cdr3_nt: TGTGCCAGCAGCTTATATTTCGGGTACGAGCAGTACTTC
j_call: TRBJ2-1; d_call: .; clone_size: few; v_call: TRBV27; cdr3_aa: CASTLAGVGEQFF; cdr3_nt: TGTGCCAGCACCTTAGCCGGGGTAGGGGAGCAGTTCTTC
j_call: TRBJ2-7; d_call: .; clone_size: .; v_call: TRBV4-3; cdr3_aa: CASSQGRGGTYEQYF; cdr3_nt: TGCGCCAGCAGCCAGGGGAGAGGGGGGACCTACGAGCAGTACTTC
j_call: TRBJ1-1; d_call: .; clone_size: .; v_call: TRBV4-3; cdr3_aa: CASSEDGGGEAFF; cdr3_nt: TGCGCCAGCAGCGAAGATGGGGGGGGTGAAGCTTTCTTT
j_call: TRBJ2-5; d_call: TRBD2; clone_size: many; v_call: TRBV7-6; cdr3_aa: CASSLRRGGETQYF; cdr3_nt: TGTGCCAGCAGCTTAAGACGGGGGGGAGAGACCCAGTACTTC